This TCR beta chain was retrieved from a study of blood T cell repertoires in COVID-19. Study overall: T cells, B-cell-depleted T cells, or PBMCs supplied cDNA or gDNA.

This CDR3 has 15 amino acids. In germline, CDR1 is MNHNY, CDR2 SVGAGI (reference sequence). Between the trimmed V and J ends, which lost 6 bases and 4 bases, there was a span of 19 bases. Data came from immunoSEQ multiplex PCR; TCRdb stores just in-frame clones and leaves some out. The top ten hold about 14% of the sample, which has roughly 190,000 clones, under 90% seen once. Sequencing was carried out using peripheral blood. The rearrangement uses TRBV6-6 and TRBJ2-7; no definite D call. The clonotype comes from a woman aged 65 to 85 with COVID-19, enrolled during active disease. The CDR3 here is CASSPMGGLYYEQYF. CDR3 sequence (DNA): TGTGCCAGCAGCCCTATGGGTGGGCTATATTACGAGCAGTACTTC.